This T cell receptor beta chain derives from a study of T cell repertoires in cytomegalovirus infection. At the level of the study: An indication of both CMV infection and matching HLA type came from public TCR beta signatures.

TCRdb called the reads again in MiXCR, with one record for every CDR3 protein. The table shows some 500,000 distinct CDR3 sequences, with around a third occurring only once. In regard to this clonotype: The antigen remains unidentified.

V dropped 5 bases and J dropped 6 bases, with 11 bases sitting between them. The CDR3 contains 13 residues. In germline, CDR1 is SGHTA, CDR2 FQGTGA. This TCR was recovered from a human donor in good health (CMV status not recorded). Some clones in this sample may be carry-over from other donors' samples. The chain joins TRBV7-3 to TRBJ2-1; D remains unclear. Sample: cultured PBMCs, taken from culture after CMV antigen stimulation. CDR3 DNA sequence: TGTGCCAGCAGCCCGCAGGCCGCCAATGAGCAGTTCTTC. Translated, it gives CASSPQAANEQFF.